Shown below are 27 T cell receptor beta chains from a single sample sequenced in a study of CD8 T cells in ankylosing spondylitis. TCRdb reprocessed the 5' RACE reads via MiXCR and lists one record per CDR3 protein. Among 230,000 or so distinct CDR3 sequences listed, about 24% were seen once. The sequenced sample was blood, either unsorted or a sorted T cell fraction (not recorded which). These TCRs come from a male donor with ankylosing spondylitis or in good health (not recorded which).

This clonotype occurred a few times. The chain uses TRBV20-1 and TRBJ2-7; D not certain. V lost 6 bases and J lost 2, with 11 bases in between. Per the germline V gene, CDR1 is DFQATT and CDR2 is SNEGSKA (reference sequence). The CDR3 is made up of 12 amino acids. The CDR3, as DNA: TGCAGTGCAACCCGGGCCCCCTACGAGCAGTACTTC. This translates into CSATRAPYEQYF.

This clonotype has ten or more counts. The chain is built from TRBV12-3 or TRBV12-4 and TRBJ1-3, with D uncertain. CDR3 length equals 13 residues. V lost 6 bases and J 4 bases, leaving 10 bases between the germline ends. CDR3 nucleotides: TGTGCCAGCAGGAATTCTAACGGAAACACCATATATTTT. It specifies CASRNSNGNTIYF.

The chain recombines TRBV7-3 with TRBJ2-5; D is ambiguous. Germline-derived CDR1 and CDR2 are SGHTA and FQGTGA. Trimming took off 6 bases at V and 2 bases at J, with 10 bases between the two ends. The CDR3 length is 13 residues. The CDR3 is CASSLSRQETQYF. CDR3 nucleotides: TGTGCCAGCAGTTTATCAAGGCAAGAGACCCAGTACTTC.

This chain joins TRBV24-1 and TRBJ2-3; 9 bases are a match to TRBD1. The CDR3 totals 18 residues. V dropped 3 bases and J dropped 7; count of bases not matched to a gene: 16. Germline V CDR1 and CDR2: KGHDR, SFDVKD. This CDR3 is CATSDPGPGTGIMNTQYF. The CDR3 DNA sequence: TGTGCCACCAGTGATCCCGGCCCCGGGACAGGGATCATGAATACGCAGTATTTT.

In DNA, the CDR3 is TGCAGCGCCACAAGGGGGGGGCGAACAAAAGAGACCCAGTACTTC. It yields the protein CSATRGGRTKETQYF. The rearrangement uses TRBV29-1 and TRBJ2-5, with D perhaps TRBD2 (7 bases). Germline-derived CDR1 and CDR2 are SQVTM and ANQGSEA. The CDR3 is 15 residues long. V was trimmed by 7 bases and J by 3 bases, leaving 21 bases between them.

There are a few counts of this clonotype. The chain recombines TRBV6-5 with TRBJ2-5; unclear D gene. Germline V gene sequence: CDR1 MNHEY, CDR2 SVGAGI. V dropped 6 bases and J dropped 10 bases, with 15 bases sitting between them. This CDR3 contains 12 residues. This CDR3 reads CASSPGRRYQYF. The CDR3 DNA reads TGTGCCAGCAGCCCTGGACGGCGATACCAGTACTTC.

The J gene is TRBJ2-1, the V gene TRBV20-1, with D perhaps TRBD2 (7 bases). This CDR3 is built from 18 residues. In germline, CDR1 is DFQATT, CDR2 SNEGSKA (reference sequence). Trimming took off 6 bases at V and 0 bases at J, with 24 bases between the two ends. The CDR3 coding sequence is TGCAGTGCCACCCGTCGTTGGGGGGGGCCCAGCTCCTACAATGAGCAGTTCTTC. This gives the protein CSATRRWGGPSSYNEQFF.

This clonotype has a single count. The chain couples TRBV5-4 to TRBJ2-7; no reliable D call. Trimming left V 0 bases short and J 2 bases short, with 9 bases between. The length of the CDR3 is 14 residues. Germline-derived CDR1 and CDR2 are SGHNT and YYREEE (reference sequence). CDR3 in DNA: TGTGCCAGCAGCTTGGGAGGATTTGCCTACGAGCAGTACTTC. It yields the protein CASSLGGFAYEQYF.

A few counts support this clonotype. The genes are TRBV29-1 and TRBJ2-2; D gene ambiguous. Germline values: CDR1 SQVTM, CDR2 ANQGSEA. This CDR3 is 14 amino acids long. The V end was cut by 2 bases, the J end by 4 bases, with 11 bases between. Written as DNA, the CDR3 is TGCAGCGTTGAAATCCAGGCCTCCACCGGGGAGCTGTTTTTT. Its protein is CSVEIQASTGELFF.

This clonotype was counted at least ten times. The chain couples TRBV3-1 to TRBJ1-2; 7 nucleotides align to TRBD1. Germline lookup yields CDR1 LGHDT and CDR2 YNNKEL (reference sequence). This CDR3 has 15 amino acids. The V gene end was trimmed by 1 base and the J gene end by 2 bases; junction bases not matched to a gene: 4. In nucleotides, the CDR3 is TGTGCCAGCAGCCAAGGGACAGGCGCAAACTATGGCTACACCTTC. Its protein is CASSQGTGANYGYTF.

The rearrangement links TRBV4-2 to TRBJ2-2; TRBD2 is a possible D gene (6 bases). This CDR3 has 15 residues. The V gene lost 1 base and the J gene lost 4 bases, with 10 bases spanning the gap. The V gene's germline CDR1 is LGHNA and CDR2 YNFKEQ. CDR3 nucleotide sequence: TGTGCCAGCAGCCAAGGACTAGTACTCACCGGGGAGCTGTTTTTT. Residues: CASSQGLVLTGELFF.

The chain uses TRBV7-2 and TRBJ2-7; 9 bases are a match to TRBD1. Trimming removed 5 bases from V and 2 bases from J; junction bases left unmatched: 7. Germline CDR1 reads SGHTA; CDR2 reads FQGNSA. The CDR3 length is 15 residues. The DNA of the CDR3 is TGTGCCAGCAGCCCGGGACAGGGCCTTACCTACGAGCAGTACTTC. Translation gives CASSPGQGLTYEQYF.

The chain combines TRBV20-1 with TRBJ2-7; 10 bases align to TRBD2. Looked up from germline, CDR1 is DFQATT and CDR2 is SNEGSKA (reference sequence). The CDR3 length is 17 residues. Trimming took 4 bases from V and 4 from J; bases not matched to a gene: 16. The CDR3 DNA sequence: TGCAGTGCTATCCCAACTTATCGGGCTAGCGGGGGTTACGAGCAGTACTTC. Translation: CSAIPTYRASGGYEQYF.

This clonotype showed up many times. CDR3: CSEERKNEQFF. The CDR3 DNA sequence: TGCAGTGAGGAAAGGAAAAATGAGCAGTTCTTC. The chain joins TRBV20-1 to TRBJ2-1, with D unclear. V shed 7 bases and J shed 7 bases, with 11 bases lying between them. The germline gives CDR1 DFQATT, CDR2 SNEGSKA (reference sequence). The CDR3 is made up of 11 amino acids.

This clonotype was seen only a few times. This chain uses TRBV6-5 with TRBJ2-1; 11 bases align to TRBD2. Germline V lookup: CDR1 MNHEY, CDR2 SVGAGI. V lost 2 bases and J lost 5; bases outside the gene matches: 8. The CDR3 runs 17 residues. CDR3 DNA: TGTGCCAGCAGTTACCAAAATAGCGGGGGGGGGAACAATGAGCAGTTCTTC. Encoded protein: CASSYQNSGGGNNEQFF.

Only a few counts were recorded for this clonotype. CDR3: CAIRRSGTSGETQYF. The CDR3 nucleotides are TGTGCCATCAGGCGCTCCGGGACTAGCGGGGAGACCCAGTACTTC. The rearrangement links TRBV10-3 to TRBJ2-5; TRBD2 agrees at 12 bases. J lost 5 bases, V lost 6 bases, and 7 bases had no gene match. Germline V lookup: CDR1 ENHRY, CDR2 SYGVKD. This CDR3 is 15 amino acids long.

This clonotype has just a few counts. The genes are TRBV10-2 and TRBJ2-3; 8 positions agree with TRBD2. The CDR3 is made up of 16 amino acids. J lost 2 bases, V lost 4 bases, and 8 bases had no gene match. Germline V gene sequence: CDR1 WSHSY, CDR2 SAAADI. The DNA of the CDR3 is TGCGCCAGCAGTGGAGACGGGGGGGTAATCACAGATACGCAGTATTTT. This codes for CASSGDGGVITDTQYF.

In its sample, this clonotype was seen many times. The rearrangement links TRBV12-3 or TRBV12-4 to TRBJ1-2, with D perhaps TRBD1 (6 bases). The CDR3 spans 15 residues. The V end was cut by 2 bases, the J end by 4 bases, with 14 bases between. CDR3 sequence: CASSLLLQGGYGYTF. Written as DNA, the CDR3 is TGTGCCAGCAGTTTATTGCTACAGGGAGGCTATGGCTACACCTTC.

The chain links TRBV6-5 to TRBJ2-2; D may be TRBD1 (6 bases). CDR1 is MNHEY, CDR2 SVGAGI, per germline. The CDR3 is 16 amino acids. Between the trimmed V and J ends, which lost 7 bases and 1 base, there was a span of 16 bases. CDR3 coding DNA: TGTGCCAGCACTCCAAGAGGGACAAGGAACACCGGGGAGCTGTTTTTT. It specifies CASTPRGTRNTGELFF.

The chain employs TRBV10-2 and TRBJ2-7; D is uncertain. Germline-derived CDR1 and CDR2 are WSHSY and SAAADI. The CDR3 is 13 amino acids. Trimming removed 6 bases at V and 2 bases at J, with 11 bases between. As DNA, the CDR3 is TGCGCCAGCAGGGACGTGTTCACCTACGAGCAGTACTTC. It yields the protein CASRDVFTYEQYF.

The chain recombines TRBV20-1 with TRBJ2-3, with D uncertain. This CDR3 contains 11 residues. V was clipped by 7 bases and J by 7 bases, with 12 bases between them. From germline, CDR1 is DFQATT and CDR2 SNEGSKA (reference sequence). For the CDR3, the DNA is TGCAGTGGGCAGGACGGTTATACGCAGTATTTT. Its translation: CSGQDGYTQYF.

This clonotype was observed at least ten times. This chain links TRBV7-9 with TRBJ1-4; 7 nucleotides align to TRBD1. Germline V lookup: CDR1 SEHNR, CDR2 FQNEAQ (reference sequence). With 3 bases clipped from V and 4 bases from J, the junction kept 2 bases outside the gene matches. The CDR3 covers 14 residues. The CDR3 bases are TGTGCCAGCAGCTTCGGGACAGTTAATGAAAAACTGTTTTTT. This translates into CASSFGTVNEKLFF.

This clonotype appeared many times. The chain couples TRBV20-1 to TRBJ2-1; 10 nucleotides align to TRBD2. The J segment lost 4 bases and the V segment lost 3 bases, leaving 6 bases of the junction unmatched. Germline V lookup: CDR1 DFQATT, CDR2 SNEGSKA (reference sequence). The CDR3 contains 15 residues. The CDR3 protein is CSARPGLAPYNEQFF. The DNA for the CDR3 is TGCAGTGCTAGGCCGGGACTAGCGCCATACAATGAGCAGTTCTTC.

This clonotype was observed at least ten times. The chain joins TRBV4-1 to TRBJ2-2, with D unclear. This CDR3 contains 16 residues. V was trimmed by 5 bases and J by 1 base, leaving 14 bases between them. Germline CDR1 is MGHRA and CDR2 is YSYEKL. The CDR3 region is CASSGVGFLNTGELFF. Written as DNA, the CDR3 is TGCGCCAGCAGCGGCGTCGGGTTTCTGAACACCGGGGAGCTGTTTTTT.

A few counts support this clonotype. The V call is TRBV12-3 or TRBV12-4, the J call TRBJ1-6; no reliable D call. The V and J ends lost 1 base and 8 bases respectively, with 9 bases between them. The CDR3 contains 14 residues. The CDR3 region has the DNA TGTGCCAGCAGTTTAGAGTCAGAGTATTCACCCCTCCACTTT. It yields the protein CASSLESEYSPLHF.

The rearrangement links TRBV6-6 to TRBJ2-5; D is perhaps TRBD2 (5 bases). V lost 7 bases and J lost 9, with 15 bases in between. The CDR3 loop spans 12 amino acids. Germline CDR1 reads MNHNY; CDR2 reads SVGAGI (reference sequence). The CDR3 region is CASKAKSEAQYF. The CDR3 DNA reads as TGTGCCAGCAAGGCGAAGTCGGAGGCCCAGTACTTC.

This clonotype was seen only a few times. The rearrangement uses TRBV11-3 and TRBJ2-2, with D maybe TRBD1 (6 bases). CDR1 and CDR2 from the germline V gene are SGHNT and YENEEA. CDR3 length: 15 residues. The V end was cut by 1 base, the J end by 1 base, with 7 bases between. CDR3 DNA sequence: TGTGCCAGCAGCTTAGGGACAGAGAACACCGGGGAGCTGTTTTTT. It specifies CASSLGTENTGELFF.